The entry below describes one T cell receptor (beta chain). As yet, its antigen is unknown. As for treatment: roughly ten-day PBMC culture with coronavirus spike peptide pools or control peptides (ViraFEST assay). This record comes from a study of vaccination and CD4 T cells after COVID-19. Across the study: Investigators stimulated cells with overlapping spike peptides drawn from SARS-CoV-2, HCoV-NL63, HCoV-OC43 and HCoV-229E.

An Oncomine TCR Beta short-read assay was used to sequence the DNA from cultured CD4+ T cells. Genomic DNA was isolated from CD4+ T cells that had been cultured. Each CDR3 protein gets one entry after TCRdb re-called the PCR reads with MiXCR. The sample comprises about 20,000 distinct CDR3 sequences, around 50% of which are singletons, and approximately 9.2% rests with the top ten. Germline assignment: CDR1 SNHLY and CDR2 FYNNEI. With V trimmed by 2 bases and J by 6 bases, 0 bases remained unmatched. The CDR3 runs to 13 residues. This sequence joins TRBV2 and TRBJ2-2; 7 bases fit TRBD1. The TCR originated in a human donor who had recovered from COVID-19. Material: CD4+ T cells from blood, cultured in vitro. The CDR3 bases are TGTGCCAGCAGTGAACAGGGGGCCGGGGAGCTGTTTTTT. Its translation is CASSEQGAGELFF.